This T cell receptor (beta chain) is drawn from a study of OX40 agonist ivuxolimab in advanced cancers. For the study at large: Melanoma, hepatocellular carcinoma, head and neck or renal cell cancer occurred in dose-escalation patients.

Only in-frame clones appear in the TCRdb table, and some are missing; sequencing was by immunoSEQ multiplex PCR. In the table there are roughly 20,000 clones, roughly 70% of which are singletons. For this clone: Antigen specificity is unknown.

Study conclusions and caveats: Individuals who were partial responders at 0.1-3.0 mg/kg had clonal expansion that ranked among the lowest.

The investigators sampled blood at baseline, at cycle 4 day 1, and at cycle 7 day 1. This clonotype was sampled from an adult with an advanced solid tumor such as melanoma, head and neck, liver or kidney cancer. The source material was CD4+ or CD8+ T cells sorted from blood, sampled in a trial of the OX40 agonist ivuxolimab.

The chain's CDR3 is CASSLGVEANEQFF. Here the CDR3 DNA reads TGTGCCAGCAGCTTGGGGGTAGAGGCTAATGAGCAGTTCTTC. This sequence joins TRBV5-5 and TRBJ2-1, with D unclear. V was shortened by 0 bases and J by 7 bases, with 11 bases between the two germline ends. The CDR3 extends over 14 amino acids. Germline CDR1 is SGHKS and CDR2 is YYEKEE (reference sequence).